The 17 T cell receptor beta chains listed next were all sequenced from one sample in a study of tumor-infiltrating lymphocytes in primary liver carcinoma. For blood RNA, unsorted whole blood served as the source, and germline DNA was extracted too. Total RNA amounting to roughly 480 ng was the source from which TCR beta cDNA was made with a constant-region primer. What produced the TCR beta libraries was three nested multiplex PCR rounds using slightly modified ARM-PCR. The first two PCR rounds used TRBV1-TRBV30 primers with a Cbeta primer, around 10 cycles each. Each CDR3 protein gets one entry after TCRdb re-called the multiplex PCR reads with MiXCR. Among just over 300,000 distinct CDR3 sequences listed, approximately 54% were seen once. Sequenced: peripheral blood. These receptors came from a woman under 40 with primary liver carcinoma and hepatitis B virus infection.

A remark on this clonotype: The conserved final phenylalanine or tryptophan is absent from the CDR3, which likely points to a read error. This chain connects TRBV4-1 to TRBJ2-3; D remains unclear. Germline CDR1 is MGHRA and CDR2 is YSYEKL. CDR3 size: 12 residues. CDR3 amino acids: CASSPRGDAQYY. The CDR3 coding sequence is TGCGCCAGCAGCCCTCGAGGAGATGCGCAGTATTAT.

Remarks on this clonotype: The conserved closing phenylalanine or tryptophan is absent in this CDR3, likely reflecting a read error. The rearrangement joins TRBV13 to TRBJ1-2, with 7 bases identical to TRBD1. Germline CDR1 is PRHDT and CDR2 is FYEKMQ (reference sequence). The CDR3 contains 15 residues. V lost 5 bases to trimming and J lost 5 bases; unmatched junction nucleotides: 11. CDR3 coding DNA: TGTGCCAGCAGCCGGACCTCGGGACAGATTTATGGCTACACCCTC. Translated: CASSRTSGQIYGYTL.

The V gene is TRBV7-8, the J gene TRBJ2-7, with D perhaps matching TRBD2 (6 bases). CDR1 is SGHVS, CDR2 FQNEAQ, per germline. The V gene lost 5 bases and the J gene lost 8 bases, with 25 bases spanning the gap. CDR3 size: 16 residues. The CDR3 loop is CASSPLLAGEGLKQYF. CDR3 bases: TGTGCCAGCAGCCCATTACTAGCAGGCGAAGGCCTCAAGCAGTACTTC.

A note on this clonotype: Here the CDR3 omits its conserved ending phenylalanine or tryptophan, so a read error is the likely source. The chain carries TRBV7-9 and TRBJ1-1; D uncertain. The germline V gene has CDR1 SEHNR and CDR2 FQNEAQ (reference sequence). CDR3 size: 12 residues. The CDR3 region has the DNA TGTGCCAGGAGCTTGGGAGAAACTGAAGCTTTCTCT. Its protein product is CARSLGETEAFS.

V usage is TRBV28 and J usage is TRBJ2-7, with 9 nucleotides matching TRBD1. With 10 bases clipped from V and 8 bases from J, the junction kept 6 bases outside the gene matches. CDR3 length equals 11 residues. Looked up from germline, CDR1 is MDHEN and CDR2 is SYDVKM. In DNA, the CDR3 is TGTGCCACCGGGACAGGGTATAAGCAGTACTTC. This encodes CATGTGYKQYF.

V gene TRBV5-1 combines with J gene TRBJ2-5, with TRBD1 matching 7 bases. The CDR3 loop spans 14 amino acids. The ends lost 2 bases at V and 4 bases at J; junction bases unmatched: 5. Germline V lookup: CDR1 SGHRS, CDR2 YFSETQ. The CDR3 loop is CASSFNRGPETQYF. In nucleotides, the CDR3 is TGCGCCAGCAGCTTTAACAGGGGCCCAGAGACCCAGTACTTC.

This chain connects TRBV30 to TRBJ2-1, with D tentatively TRBD2 (5 bases). Per the germline V gene, CDR1 is GTSNPN and CDR2 is SVGIG (reference sequence). Trimming took 5 bases from V and 4 from J, leaving 9 bases between them. The CDR3 is 12 residues long. The chain's CDR3 is CAWGREYNEQFF. The CDR3 DNA is TGTGCCTGGGGTAGGGAGTACAATGAGCAGTTCTTC.

A word on this clonotype: This could be a read error, since a much larger clone is one nucleotide away. The J gene is TRBJ2-5, the V gene TRBV29-1; 7 bases agree with TRBD1. Per germline, CDR1 SQVTM and CDR2 ANQGSEA. The CDR3 consists of 14 residues. For the CDR3, the DNA is TGCAGCGTTGCGTGGACAGGAAGAGTGGAGACCCGGTACTTC. Translated: CSVAWTGRVETRYF.

This clonotype has more than one count but fewer than ten. This rearrangement joins TRBV11-2 to TRBJ2-7; D remains unclear. Looked up from germline, CDR1 is SGHAT and CDR2 is FQNNGV. The V end lost 1 base, the J end lost 2 bases, and 12 bases lay between the germline ends. There are 15 residues in the CDR3. The CDR3 region is CASSLGKNPTYEQYF. CDR3 bases: TGTGCCAGCAGCTTAGGGAAGAATCCTACCTACGAGCAGTACTTC.

This clonotype has a count of ten or more. The chain carries TRBV6-1 and TRBJ2-7, with D unresolved. Germline CDR1 MNHNS, CDR2 SASEGT. Trimming shortened V by 5 bases and J by 3 bases, and 8 bases separated the two germline ends. The CDR3 is 12 residues long. In DNA, the CDR3 is TGTGCCAGCAGTCCTGAGTTCTACGAGCAGTACTTC. Its translation: CASSPEFYEQYF.

This clonotype was observed many times. The V and J genes are TRBV11-2 and TRBJ2-1; TRBD1 or TRBD2 may be the D gene (5 bases each). CDR3 size: 17 residues. Looked up from germline, CDR1 is SGHAT and CDR2 is FQNNGV. V was clipped by 4 bases and J by 1 base, with 17 bases between them. The CDR3 DNA reads as TGTGCCAGCAGCTGGGGGAGTAGATTAAGGTCCTACAATGAGCAGTTCTTC. It specifies CASSWGSRLRSYNEQFF. Combining the CDR3 with reference TRBV11-2 and TRBJ2-1 gives the whole variable domain EAGVAQSPRYKIIEKRQSVAFWCNPISGHATLYWYQQILGQGPKLLIQFQNNGVVDDSQLPKDRFSAERLKGVDSTLKIQPAKLEDSAVYLCASSWGSRLRSYNEQFFGPGTRLTVL.

Note on this clonotype: One junction end does not reproduce the germline sequence, and a read error may be involved. V gene TRBV4-2 combines with J gene TRBJ2-2; a possible D gene is TRBD2 (6 bases). Germline lookup yields CDR1 LGHNA and CDR2 YNFKEQ. CDR3 length: 18 amino acids. The CDR3 DNA reads TGTACCAGCAGCCAAGATGGGATGTTGGGACTTGACACCGGGGAGCTGTTTTTT. It codes for CTSSQDGMLGLDTGELFF.

On this clonotype itself: The junction does not match germline at one end; this may be a read error. The CDR3 nucleotides are TGTGCCAGCAGTTACTCGAGTGGGACCGGCTATTCACACCTCCACTTT. It translates to CASSYSSGTGYSHLHF. V and J are TRBV6-5 and TRBJ1-6; D is possibly TRBD1 (5 bases). The CDR3 is made up of 16 amino acids. Germline V gene lookup returns CDR1 MNHEY and CDR2 SVGAGI.

With respect to this clonotype: A read error may account for a junction end that differs from germline. V and J are TRBV4-3 and TRBJ1-2, with D hard to call. Germline V gene sequence: CDR1 LGHNA, CDR2 YSLEER. The CDR3 totals 14 residues. CDR3 DNA: TGCACCAGCAGCGCTGTGTTGGAGATCCATGGCTACACCTTC. Translated, it gives CTSSAVLEIHGYTF.

This clonotype was found a few times. V and J are TRBV12-3 or TRBV12-4 and TRBJ1-2; no firm D call. Trimming removed 2 bases at V and 7 bases at J, with 11 bases between. The CDR3 is made up of 13 amino acids. As DNA, the CDR3 is TGTGCCAGCAGTTTAACGAGAACTGGTGGCTACACCTTC. It encodes CASSLTRTGGYTF.

Only a few counts were recorded for this clonotype. The genes are TRBV7-8 and TRBJ2-5; possibly TRBD1 or TRBD2 for D (5 bases each). V was cut by 5 bases and J by 1 base, with 11 bases left in between. Germline V gives CDR1 SGHVS, CDR2 FQNEAQ. This CDR3 is 14 amino acids long. CDR3 DNA: TGTGCCAGCAGCCTGTCGGGGCCCCAAGAGACCCAGTACTTC. Translating gives CASSLSGPQETQYF.

To note about this clonotype: The junction and the germline gene differ at one end; a read error may be behind it. The genes are TRBV6-1 and TRBJ2-5; D is possibly TRBD1 or TRBD2 (5 bases each). The CDR3 runs to 15 residues. CDR1 and CDR2 from the germline V gene are MNHNS and SASEGT. The CDR3 here is CPSSKGTVGQETQYF. CDR3 coding DNA: TGTCCCAGCAGTAAAGGGACGGTCGGACAAGAGACCCAGTACTTT.